This T cell receptor (beta chain) was observed in a study of cytomegalovirus exposure and HLA in healthy donors. Study information: In a previous analysis, more than 90 million unique TCR beta sequences were found from 150 million to 200 million T cells.

Both 60 Vbeta primers and 13 Jbeta primers went into the PCR. Sequencing was performed with immunoSEQ multiplex PCR; in TCRdb, only in-frame clones are kept and a portion is missing. The sample lists roughly 190,000 clones, around 84% occurring once. Study-level findings and limits: About 180 TCR beta chains were listed as cytomegalovirus-associated. Across HLA loci, a later analysis found differing TCR association rates, with DRB1 most and HLA-C fewest. Rare TCR sequences predominated, though certain public TCRs were found in many donors.

The CDR3 is 16 amino acids. The V gene's germline CDR1 is LGHNA and CDR2 YSLEER. Trimming shortened V by 0 bases and J by 1 base, and 9 bases separated the two germline ends. About this clone: Its specificity is not known.

The chain has TRBV4-3 and TRBJ2-2; tentative D call: TRBD1 (6 bases). Material for sequencing was PBMCs. The sequence was collected from a woman in her late teens or twenties in good health and CMV-seronegative. Written as DNA, the CDR3 is TGCGCCAGCAGCCAAGACTGGACAGAGAACACCGGGGAGCTGTTTTTT. Residues: CASSQDWTENTGELFF.